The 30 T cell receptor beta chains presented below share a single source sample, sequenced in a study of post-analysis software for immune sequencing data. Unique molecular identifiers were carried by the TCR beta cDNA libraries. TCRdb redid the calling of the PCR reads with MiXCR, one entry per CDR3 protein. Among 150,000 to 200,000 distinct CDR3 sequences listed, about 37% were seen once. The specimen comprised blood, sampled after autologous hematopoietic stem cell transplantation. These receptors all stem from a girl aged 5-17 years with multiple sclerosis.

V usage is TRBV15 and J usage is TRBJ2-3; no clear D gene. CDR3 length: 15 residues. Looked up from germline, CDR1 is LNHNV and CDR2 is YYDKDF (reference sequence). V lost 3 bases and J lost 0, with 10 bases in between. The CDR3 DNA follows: TGTGCCACCAGCAGCTCTGGGGTTAGCACAGATACGCAGTATTTT. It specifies CATSSSGVSTDTQYF.

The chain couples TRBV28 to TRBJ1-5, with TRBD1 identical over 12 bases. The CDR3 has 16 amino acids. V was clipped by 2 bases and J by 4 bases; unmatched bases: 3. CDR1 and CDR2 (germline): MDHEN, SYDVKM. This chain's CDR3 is CASSLRGQGANQPQHF. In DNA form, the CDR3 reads TGTGCCAGCAGTTTAAGGGGACAGGGGGCGAATCAGCCCCAGCATTTT.

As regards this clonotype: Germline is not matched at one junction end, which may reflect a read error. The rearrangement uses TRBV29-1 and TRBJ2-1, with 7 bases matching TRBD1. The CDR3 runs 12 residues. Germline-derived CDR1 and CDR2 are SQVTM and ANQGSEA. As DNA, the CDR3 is TGCAGCGTCACGGACAGGTTAGATGAGCAGTGCTTC. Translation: CSVTDRLDEQCF.

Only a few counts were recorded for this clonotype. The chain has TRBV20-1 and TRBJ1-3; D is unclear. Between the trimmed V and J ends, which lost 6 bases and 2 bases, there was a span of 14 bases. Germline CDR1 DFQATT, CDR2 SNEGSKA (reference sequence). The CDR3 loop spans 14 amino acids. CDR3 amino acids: CSAPDPGPGNTIYF. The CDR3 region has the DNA TGCAGTGCCCCGGACCCCGGCCCTGGAAACACCATATATTTT.

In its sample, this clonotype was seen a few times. CDR3 sequence reads: CASSVLREGGDTQYF. The CDR3 coding sequence is TGTGCCAGCAGCGTTTTACGGGAGGGGGGGGATACGCAGTATTTT. This chain links TRBV9 with TRBJ2-3; 8 bases align to TRBD2. V was clipped by 2 bases and J by 6 bases; unmatched bases: 8. Germline CDR1 SGDLS, CDR2 YYNGEE. The CDR3 contains 15 residues.

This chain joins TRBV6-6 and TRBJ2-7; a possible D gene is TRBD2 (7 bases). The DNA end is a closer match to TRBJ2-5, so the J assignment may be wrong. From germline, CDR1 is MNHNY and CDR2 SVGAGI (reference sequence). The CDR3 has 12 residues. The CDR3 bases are TGTGCCAGCCTGGAGGGGGGGTTGACCCAGTACTTC. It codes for CASLEGGLTQYF.

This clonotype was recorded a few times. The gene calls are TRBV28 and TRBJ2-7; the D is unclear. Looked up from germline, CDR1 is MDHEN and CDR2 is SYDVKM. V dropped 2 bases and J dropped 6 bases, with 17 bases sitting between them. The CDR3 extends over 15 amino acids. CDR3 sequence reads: CASSLGGPGLSEQYF. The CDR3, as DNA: TGTGCCAGCAGTTTAGGCGGACCCGGGCTCTCCGAGCAGTACTTC.

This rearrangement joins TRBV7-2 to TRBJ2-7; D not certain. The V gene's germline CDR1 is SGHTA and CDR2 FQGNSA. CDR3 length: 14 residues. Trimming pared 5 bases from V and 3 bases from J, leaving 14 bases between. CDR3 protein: CASSPTSVLYEQYF. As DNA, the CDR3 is TGTGCCAGCAGCCCAACGTCGGTCCTCTACGAGCAGTACTTC.

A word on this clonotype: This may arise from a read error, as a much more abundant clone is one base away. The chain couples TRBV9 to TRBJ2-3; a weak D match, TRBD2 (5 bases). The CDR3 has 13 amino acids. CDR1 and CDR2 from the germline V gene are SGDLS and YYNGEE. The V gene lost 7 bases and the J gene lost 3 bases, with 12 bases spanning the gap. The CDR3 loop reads CASGPAVTDTQYF. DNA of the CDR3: TGTGCCAGCGGACCAGCGGTAACAGATACGCAGTATTTT.

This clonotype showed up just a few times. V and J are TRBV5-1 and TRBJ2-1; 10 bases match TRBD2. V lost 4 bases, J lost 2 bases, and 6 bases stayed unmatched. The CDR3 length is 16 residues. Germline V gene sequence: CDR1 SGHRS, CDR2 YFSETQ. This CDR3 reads CASSTWGTSAYNEQFF. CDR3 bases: TGCGCCAGCAGCACCTGGGGGACTAGCGCCTACAATGAGCAGTTCTTC.

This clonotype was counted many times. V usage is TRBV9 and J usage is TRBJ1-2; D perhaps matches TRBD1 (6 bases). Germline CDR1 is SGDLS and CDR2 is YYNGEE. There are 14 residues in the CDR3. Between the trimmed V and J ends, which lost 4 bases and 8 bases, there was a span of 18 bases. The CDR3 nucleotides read TGTGCCAGCAGCCTGACGGGGGGGGCTGGCGGCTACACCTTC. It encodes CASSLTGGAGGYTF.

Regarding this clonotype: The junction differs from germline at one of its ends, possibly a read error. The CDR3: CVSSPLDSRNQPQHF. Here the CDR3 DNA reads TGTGTCAGCAGCCCTCTAGACAGTCGCAATCAGCCCCAGCATTTT. The chain recombines TRBV12-3 or TRBV12-4 with TRBJ1-5; maybe TRBD1 (5 bases). The CDR3 length is 15 residues.

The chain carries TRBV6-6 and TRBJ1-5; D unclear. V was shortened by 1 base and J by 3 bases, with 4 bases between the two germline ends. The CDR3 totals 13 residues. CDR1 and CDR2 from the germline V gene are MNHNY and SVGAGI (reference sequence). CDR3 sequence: CASSYFNNQPQHF. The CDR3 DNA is TGTGCCAGCAGTTACTTCAACAATCAGCCCCAGCATTTT.

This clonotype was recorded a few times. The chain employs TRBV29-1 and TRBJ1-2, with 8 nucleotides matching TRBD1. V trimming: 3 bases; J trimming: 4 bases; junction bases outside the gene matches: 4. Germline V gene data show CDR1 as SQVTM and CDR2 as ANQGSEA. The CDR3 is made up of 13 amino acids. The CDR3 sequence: CSVDAGGSYGYTF. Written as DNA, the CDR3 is TGCAGCGTTGATGCAGGGGGCAGCTATGGCTACACCTTC.

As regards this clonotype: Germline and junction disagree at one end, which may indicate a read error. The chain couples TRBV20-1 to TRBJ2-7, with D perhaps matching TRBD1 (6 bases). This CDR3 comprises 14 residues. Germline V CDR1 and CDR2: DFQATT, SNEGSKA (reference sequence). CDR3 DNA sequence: TGCAGTACTAGATCAGGGGCGGGTCCCTACGAGCAGTACTTC. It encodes CSTRSGAGPYEQYF.

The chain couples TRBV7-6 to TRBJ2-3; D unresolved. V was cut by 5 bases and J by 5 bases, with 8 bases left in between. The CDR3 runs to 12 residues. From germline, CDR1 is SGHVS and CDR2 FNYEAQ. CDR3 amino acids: CASSPLKDTQYF. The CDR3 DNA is TGTGCCAGCAGCCCCTTGAAAGATACGCAGTATTTT. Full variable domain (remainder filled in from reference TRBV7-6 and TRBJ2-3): GAGVSQSPRYKVTKRGQDVALRCDPISGHVSLYWYRQALGQGPEFLTYFNYEAQQDKSGLPNDRFSAERPEGSISTLTIQRTEQRDSAMYRCASSPLKDTQYFGPGTRLTVL.

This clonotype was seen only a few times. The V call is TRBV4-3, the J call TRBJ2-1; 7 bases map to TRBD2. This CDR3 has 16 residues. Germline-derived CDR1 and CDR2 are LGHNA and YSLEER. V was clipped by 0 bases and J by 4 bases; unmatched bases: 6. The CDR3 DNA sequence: TGCGCCAGCAGCCAAGATGAGTCTAGCGGATACAATGAGCAGTTCTTC. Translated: CASSQDESSGYNEQFF.

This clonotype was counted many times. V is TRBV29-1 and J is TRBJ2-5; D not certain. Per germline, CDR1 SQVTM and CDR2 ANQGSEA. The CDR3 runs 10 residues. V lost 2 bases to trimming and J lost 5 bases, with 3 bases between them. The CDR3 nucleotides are TGCAGCGTTGAACTGGAGACCCAGTACTTC. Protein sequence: CSVELETQYF.

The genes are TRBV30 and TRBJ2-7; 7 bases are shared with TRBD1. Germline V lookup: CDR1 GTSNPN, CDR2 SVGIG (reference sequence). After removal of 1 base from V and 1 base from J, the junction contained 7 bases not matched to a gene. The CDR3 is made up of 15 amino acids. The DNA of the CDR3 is TGTGCCTGGAGTGCGACAGGGTACTCTTCCTACGAGCAGTACTTC. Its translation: CAWSATGYSSYEQYF.

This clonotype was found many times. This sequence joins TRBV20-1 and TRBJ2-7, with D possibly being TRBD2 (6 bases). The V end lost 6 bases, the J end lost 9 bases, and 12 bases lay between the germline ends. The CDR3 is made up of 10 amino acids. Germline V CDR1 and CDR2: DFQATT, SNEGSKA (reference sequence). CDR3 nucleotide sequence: TGCAGTGCCGGAGGGGCCATGCAGTACTTC. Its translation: CSAGGAMQYF.

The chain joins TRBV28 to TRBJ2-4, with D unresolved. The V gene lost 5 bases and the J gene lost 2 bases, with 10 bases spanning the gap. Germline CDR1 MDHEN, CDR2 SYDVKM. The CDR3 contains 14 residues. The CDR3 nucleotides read TGTGCCAGCAGTGCTGTAGGTTCCAAAAACATTCAGTACTTC. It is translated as CASSAVGSKNIQYF.

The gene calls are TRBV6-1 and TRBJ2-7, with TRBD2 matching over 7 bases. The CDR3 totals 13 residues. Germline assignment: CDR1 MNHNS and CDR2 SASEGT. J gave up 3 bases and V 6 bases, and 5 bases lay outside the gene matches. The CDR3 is CASRAGVLYEQYF. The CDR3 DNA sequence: TGTGCCAGCAGGGCGGGAGTTCTCTACGAGCAGTACTTC.

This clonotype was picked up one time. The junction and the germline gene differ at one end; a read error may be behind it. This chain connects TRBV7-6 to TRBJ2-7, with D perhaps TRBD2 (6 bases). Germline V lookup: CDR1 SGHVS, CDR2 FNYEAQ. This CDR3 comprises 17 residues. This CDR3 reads CASSLAYGSGSSYERYF. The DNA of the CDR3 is TGTGCCAGCAGCTTAGCGTACGGTAGCGGAAGCTCCTACGAGCGGTACTTC.

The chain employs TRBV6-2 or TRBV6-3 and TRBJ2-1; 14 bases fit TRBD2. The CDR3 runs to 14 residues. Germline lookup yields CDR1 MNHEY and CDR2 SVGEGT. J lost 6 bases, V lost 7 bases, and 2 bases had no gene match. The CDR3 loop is CASTGTSGSNEQFF. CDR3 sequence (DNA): TGTGCCAGCACTGGGACTAGCGGGAGCAATGAGCAGTTCTTC.

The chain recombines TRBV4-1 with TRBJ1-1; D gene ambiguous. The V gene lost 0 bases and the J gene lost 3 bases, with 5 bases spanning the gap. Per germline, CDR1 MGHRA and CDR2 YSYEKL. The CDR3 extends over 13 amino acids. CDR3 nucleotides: TGCGCCAGCAGCCAAGATGGGTACACTGAAGCTTTCTTT. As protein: CASSQDGYTEAFF.

CDR3 nucleotide sequence: TGTGCCAGCAGTTACCCTACAGGGGCCGTCGACGAGCAGTACTTC. This encodes CASSYPTGAVDEQYF. This chain joins TRBV6-2 or TRBV6-3 and TRBJ2-7, with 7 bases lining up with TRBD1. CDR1 MNHEY and CDR2 SVGEGT come from the germline V gene. The CDR3 spans 15 residues. V gave up 2 bases and J gave up 5 bases; unmatched junction bases: 9.

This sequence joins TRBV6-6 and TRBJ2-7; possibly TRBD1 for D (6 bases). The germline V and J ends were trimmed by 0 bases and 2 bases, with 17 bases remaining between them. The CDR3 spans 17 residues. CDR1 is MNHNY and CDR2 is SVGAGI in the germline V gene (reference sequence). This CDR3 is CASSYSGQRKPPYEQYF. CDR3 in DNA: TGTGCCAGCAGTTACTCCGGACAGAGAAAACCCCCCTACGAGCAGTACTTC.

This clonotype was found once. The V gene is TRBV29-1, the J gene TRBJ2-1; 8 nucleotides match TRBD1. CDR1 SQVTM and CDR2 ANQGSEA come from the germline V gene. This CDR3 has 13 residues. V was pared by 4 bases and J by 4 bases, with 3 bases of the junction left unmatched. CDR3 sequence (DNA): TGCAGCGTTGGGACAGGGATGTACAATGAGCAGTTCTTC. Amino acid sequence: CSVGTGMYNEQFF.

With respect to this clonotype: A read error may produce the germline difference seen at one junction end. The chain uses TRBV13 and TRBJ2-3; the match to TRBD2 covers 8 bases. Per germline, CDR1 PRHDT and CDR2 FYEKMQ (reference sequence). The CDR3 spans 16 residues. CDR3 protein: CASSSHSLAGHRYAVF. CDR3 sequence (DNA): TGTGCCAGCAGCTCCCATTCGTTAGCGGGGCACAGATACGCAGTATTT.

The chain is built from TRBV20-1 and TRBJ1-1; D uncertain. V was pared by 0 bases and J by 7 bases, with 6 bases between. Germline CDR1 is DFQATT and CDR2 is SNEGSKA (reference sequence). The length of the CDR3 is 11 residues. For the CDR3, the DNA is TGCAGTGCTAGAGATTGGGGTGAAGCTTTCTTT. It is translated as CSARDWGEAFF.